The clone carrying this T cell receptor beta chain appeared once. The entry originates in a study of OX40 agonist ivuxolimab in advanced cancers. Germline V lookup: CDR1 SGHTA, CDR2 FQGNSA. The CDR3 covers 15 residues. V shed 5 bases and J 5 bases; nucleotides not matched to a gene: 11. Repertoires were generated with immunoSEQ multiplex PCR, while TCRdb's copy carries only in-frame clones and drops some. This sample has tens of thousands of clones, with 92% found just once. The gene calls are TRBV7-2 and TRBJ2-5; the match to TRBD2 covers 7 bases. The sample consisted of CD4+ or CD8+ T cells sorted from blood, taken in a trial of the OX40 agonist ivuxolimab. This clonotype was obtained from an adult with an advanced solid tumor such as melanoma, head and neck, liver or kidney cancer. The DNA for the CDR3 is TGTGCCAGCAGCGGACGTGGGCGGGGAGGGGAGACCCAGTACTTC. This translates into CASSGRGRGGETQYF.